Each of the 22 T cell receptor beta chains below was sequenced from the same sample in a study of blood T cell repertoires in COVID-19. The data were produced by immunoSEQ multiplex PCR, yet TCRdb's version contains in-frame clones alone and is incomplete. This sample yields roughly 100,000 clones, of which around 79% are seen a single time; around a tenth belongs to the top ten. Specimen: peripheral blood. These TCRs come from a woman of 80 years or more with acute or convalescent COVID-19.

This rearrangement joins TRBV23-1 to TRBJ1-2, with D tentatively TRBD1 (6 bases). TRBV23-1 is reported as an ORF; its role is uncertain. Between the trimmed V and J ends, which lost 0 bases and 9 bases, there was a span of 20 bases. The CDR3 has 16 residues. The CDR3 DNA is TGCGCCAGCAGTCAATCAGATCGGACAGACCCCTCCAGCTACACCTTC. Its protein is CASSQSDRTDPSSYTF.

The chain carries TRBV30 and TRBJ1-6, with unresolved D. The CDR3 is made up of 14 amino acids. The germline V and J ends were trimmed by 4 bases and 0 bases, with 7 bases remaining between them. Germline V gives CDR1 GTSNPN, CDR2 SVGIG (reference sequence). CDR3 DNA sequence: TGTGCCTGGACGTGGAGCTCCTATAATTCACCCCTCCACTTT. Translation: CAWTWSSYNSPLHF.

CDR3 sequence reads: CASSLQTRDLLGEQYF. In nucleotides, the CDR3 is TGTGCCAGCAGCTTACAGACTAGGGACCTCCTCGGCGAGCAGTACTTC. The gene calls are TRBV7-2 and TRBJ2-7; the D gene is possibly TRBD2 (6 bases). From germline, CDR1 is SGHTA and CDR2 FQGNSA. The CDR3 is 16 amino acids. Trimming cost V 2 bases and J 6 bases, with 20 bases left between them.

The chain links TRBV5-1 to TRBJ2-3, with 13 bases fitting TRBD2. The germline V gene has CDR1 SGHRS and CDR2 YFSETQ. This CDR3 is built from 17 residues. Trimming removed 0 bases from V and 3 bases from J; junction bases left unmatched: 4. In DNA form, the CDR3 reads TGCGCCAGCAGCTTGGGACTAGCGGGAGGTGGGACAGATACGCAGTATTTT. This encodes CASSLGLAGGGTDTQYF.

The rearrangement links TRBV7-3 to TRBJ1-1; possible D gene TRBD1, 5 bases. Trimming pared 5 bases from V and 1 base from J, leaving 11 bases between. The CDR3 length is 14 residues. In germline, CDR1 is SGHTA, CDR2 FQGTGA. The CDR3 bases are TGTGCCAGCAGCGTCCAGGGTACGAACACTGAAGCTTTCTTT. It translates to CASSVQGTNTEAFF. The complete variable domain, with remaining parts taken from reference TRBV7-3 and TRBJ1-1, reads GAGVSQTPSNKVTEKGKYVELRCDPISGHTALYWYRQSLGQGPEFLIYFQGTGAADDSGLPNDRFFAVRPEGSVSTLKIQRTERGDSAVYLCASSVQGTNTEAFFGQGTRLTVV.

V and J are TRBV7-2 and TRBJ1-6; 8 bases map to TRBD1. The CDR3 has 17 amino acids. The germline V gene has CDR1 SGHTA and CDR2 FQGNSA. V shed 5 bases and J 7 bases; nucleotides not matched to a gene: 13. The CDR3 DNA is TGTGCCAGCAGCCCACGGTCCGGGACAGGAACAAATTCACCCCTCCACTTT. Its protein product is CASSPRSGTGTNSPLHF.

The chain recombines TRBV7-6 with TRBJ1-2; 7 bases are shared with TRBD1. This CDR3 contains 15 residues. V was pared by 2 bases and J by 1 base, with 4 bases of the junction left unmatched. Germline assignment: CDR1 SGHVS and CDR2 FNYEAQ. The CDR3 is CASSLSTGVNYGYTF. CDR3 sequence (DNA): TGTGCCAGCAGCTTAAGTACAGGGGTTAACTATGGCTACACCTTC.

CDR3 DNA: TGTGCCACCAGCAGAGAGACGGGGGGCCTTTACAATGAGCAGTTCTTC. Residues: CATSRETGGLYNEQFF. The chain couples TRBV15 to TRBJ2-1, with D maybe TRBD2 (7 bases). V was cut by 0 bases and J by 4 bases, with 13 bases left in between. This CDR3 is built from 16 residues. CDR1 is LNHNV and CDR2 is YYDKDF in the germline V gene (reference sequence).

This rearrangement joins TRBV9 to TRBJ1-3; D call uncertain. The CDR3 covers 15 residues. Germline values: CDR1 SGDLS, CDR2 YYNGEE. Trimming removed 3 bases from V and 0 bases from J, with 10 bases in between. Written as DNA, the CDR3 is TGTGCCAGCAGCGCACTCTCCCTCTCTGGAAACACCATATATTTT. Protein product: CASSALSLSGNTIYF.

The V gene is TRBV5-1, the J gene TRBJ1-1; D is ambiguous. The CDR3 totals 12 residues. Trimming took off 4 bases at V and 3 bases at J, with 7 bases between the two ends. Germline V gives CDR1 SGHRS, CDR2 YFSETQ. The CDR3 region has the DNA TGCGCCAGCAGCCTAAAAGACACTGAAGCTTTCTTT. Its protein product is CASSLKDTEAFF. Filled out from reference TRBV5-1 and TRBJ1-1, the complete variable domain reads KAGVTQTPRYLIKTRGQQVTLSCSPISGHRSVSWYQQTPGQGLQFLFEYFSETQRNKGNFPGRFSGRQFSNSRSEMNVSTLELGDSALYLCASSLKDTEAFFGQGTRLTVV.

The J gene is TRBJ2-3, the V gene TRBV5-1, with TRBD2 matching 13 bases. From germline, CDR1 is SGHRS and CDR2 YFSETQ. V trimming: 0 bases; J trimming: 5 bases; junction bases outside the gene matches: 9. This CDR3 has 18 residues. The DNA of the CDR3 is TGCGCCAGCAGCTTGGATGTGGGGACTAGCGGGATTGGAGATACGCAGTATTTT. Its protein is CASSLDVGTSGIGDTQYF.

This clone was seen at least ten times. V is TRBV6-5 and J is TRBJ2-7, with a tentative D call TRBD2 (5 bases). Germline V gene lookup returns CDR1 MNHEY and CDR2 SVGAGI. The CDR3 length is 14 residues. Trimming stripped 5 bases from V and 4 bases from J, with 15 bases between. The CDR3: CASSPSGFRYEQYF. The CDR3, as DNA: TGTGCCAGCAGTCCCAGCGGTTTTCGATACGAGCAGTACTTC.

CDR3 sequence: CASSLSPAQDEKLFF. The CDR3 bases are TGTGCCAGCAGCTTAAGTCCAGCGCAAGATGAAAAACTGTTTTTT. V usage is TRBV7-3 and J usage is TRBJ1-4, with unresolved D. V was clipped by 1 base and J by 6 bases, with 12 bases between them. Germline V gene sequence: CDR1 SGHTA, CDR2 FQGTGA. CDR3 length: 15 residues.

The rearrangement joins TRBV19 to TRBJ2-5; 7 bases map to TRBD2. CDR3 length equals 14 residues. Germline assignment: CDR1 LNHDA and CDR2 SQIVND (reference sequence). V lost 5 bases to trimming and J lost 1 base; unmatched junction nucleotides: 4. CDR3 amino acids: CASSFAGVQETQYF. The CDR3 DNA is TGTGCCAGTAGTTTTGCGGGGGTCCAAGAGACCCAGTACTTC.

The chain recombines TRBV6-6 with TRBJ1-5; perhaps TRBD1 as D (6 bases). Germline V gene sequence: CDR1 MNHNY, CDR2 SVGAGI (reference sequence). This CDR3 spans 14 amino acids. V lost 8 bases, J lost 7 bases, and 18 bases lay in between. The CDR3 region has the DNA TGTGCCAGCCTCTTACGGGGGGCGGGACAGCCCCAGCATTTT. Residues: CASLLRGAGQPQHF.

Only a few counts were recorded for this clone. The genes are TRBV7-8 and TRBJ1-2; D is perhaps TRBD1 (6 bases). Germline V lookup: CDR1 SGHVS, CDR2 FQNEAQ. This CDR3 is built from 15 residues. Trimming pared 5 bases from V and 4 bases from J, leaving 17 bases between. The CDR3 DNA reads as TGTGCCAGCAGCGAACTACGGGACATCGCCTATGGCTACACCTTC. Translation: CASSELRDIAYGYTF. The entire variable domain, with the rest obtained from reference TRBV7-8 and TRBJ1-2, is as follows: GAGVSQSPRYKVAKRGQDVALRCDPISGHVSLFWYQQALGQGPEFLTYFQNEAQLDKSGLPSDRFFAERPEGSVSTLKIQRTQQEDSAVYLCASSELRDIAYGYTFGSGTRLTVV.

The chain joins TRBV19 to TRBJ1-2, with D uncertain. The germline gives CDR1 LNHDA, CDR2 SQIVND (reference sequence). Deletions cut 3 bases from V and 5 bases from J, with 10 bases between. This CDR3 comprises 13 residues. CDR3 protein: CASSMSVSYGYTF. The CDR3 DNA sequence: TGTGCCAGTAGTATGTCAGTTTCGTATGGCTACACCTTC.

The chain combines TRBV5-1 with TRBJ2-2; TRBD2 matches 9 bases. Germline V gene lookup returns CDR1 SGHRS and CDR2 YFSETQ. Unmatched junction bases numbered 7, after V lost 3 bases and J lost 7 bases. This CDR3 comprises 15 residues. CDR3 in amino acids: CASSWLAGFGGELFF. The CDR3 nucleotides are TGCGCCAGCAGCTGGCTAGCGGGGTTCGGCGGGGAGCTGTTTTTT.

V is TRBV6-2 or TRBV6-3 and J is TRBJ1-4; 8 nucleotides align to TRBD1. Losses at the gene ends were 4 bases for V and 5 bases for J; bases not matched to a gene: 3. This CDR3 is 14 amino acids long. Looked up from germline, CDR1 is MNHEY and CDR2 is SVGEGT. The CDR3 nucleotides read TGTGCCAGCAGTTCGGGACAGGCGAATGAAAAACTGTTTTTT. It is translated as CASSSGQANEKLFF.

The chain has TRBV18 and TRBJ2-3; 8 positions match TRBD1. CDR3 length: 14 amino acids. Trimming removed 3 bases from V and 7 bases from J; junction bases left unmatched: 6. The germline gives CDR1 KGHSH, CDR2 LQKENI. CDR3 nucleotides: TGTGCCAGCTCACCCCCTCAGGGGGCAAATACGCAGTATTTT. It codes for CASSPPQGANTQYF.

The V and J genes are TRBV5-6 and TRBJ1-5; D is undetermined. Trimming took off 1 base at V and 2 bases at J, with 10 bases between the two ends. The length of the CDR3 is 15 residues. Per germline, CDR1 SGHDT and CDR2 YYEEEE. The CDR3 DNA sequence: TGTGCCAGCAGCTTGTCCATACTGGGCAATCAGCCCCAGCATTTT. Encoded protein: CASSLSILGNQPQHF.

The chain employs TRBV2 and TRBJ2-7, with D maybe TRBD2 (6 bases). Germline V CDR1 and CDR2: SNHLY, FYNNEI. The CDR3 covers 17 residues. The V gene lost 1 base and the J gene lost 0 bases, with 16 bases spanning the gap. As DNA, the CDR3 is TGTGCCAGCAGTGAAGGGGGAGGTTGGGGACGCTCCTACGAGCAGTACTTC. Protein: CASSEGGGWGRSYEQYF.